A selection of T cell receptor beta chains follows, all from one sample in a study of cytomegalovirus exposure and HLA in healthy donors. Assay: immunoSEQ multiplex PCR; the TCRdb copy retains only in-frame clones and omits some. The data hold around 110,000 clones, with approximately 70% observed a single time. The source material was PBMCs. These receptors originate from a man aged 25-45 years in good health and CMV-seropositive. Each CDR3 is given with its conserved first and last residue. Each record gives: J gene, clone size, V gene, CDR3 protein. Expanded clones are given a class, and other clones once, few, many or no size at all.

J gene: TRBJ1-2
clone size: .
V gene: TRBV6-5
CDR3 protein: CASSYSVAYYGYTF

J gene: TRBJ2-3
clone size: few
V gene: TRBV30
CDR3 protein: CAWSRPGWDTQYF

J gene: TRBJ2-1
clone size: .
V gene: TRBV5-1
CDR3 protein: CASGRTGGGYNEQFF

J gene: TRBJ2-3
clone size: .
V gene: TRBV6-6
CDR3 protein: CASSPGQDTDTQYF

J gene: TRBJ1-2
clone size: few
V gene: TRBV19
CDR3 protein: CASSIRTGGYTF

J gene: TRBJ2-1
clone size: .
V gene: TRBV4-1
CDR3 protein: CASRLAGSFYNEQFF

J gene: TRBJ2-3
clone size: .
V gene: TRBV19
CDR3 protein: CASSILLSGTDTQYF

J gene: TRBJ1-1
clone size: .
V gene: TRBV5-6
CDR3 protein: CASSPARRAGGAFF

J gene: TRBJ1-4
clone size: .
V gene: TRBV2
CDR3 protein: CASRRTGSSEKLFF

J gene: TRBJ1-1
clone size: .
V gene: TRBV9
CDR3 protein: CASSVAGEPNTEAFF

J gene: TRBJ2-1
clone size: once
V gene: TRBV2
CDR3 protein: CASRSLAGERPGGRHTEQFF

J gene: TRBJ2-3
clone size: .
V gene: TRBV9
CDR3 protein: CASSVGGDINTQYF

J gene: TRBJ1-1
clone size: few
V gene: TRBV30
CDR3 protein: CAWIVGGRGMNTEAFF

J gene: TRBJ1-1
clone size: once
V gene: TRBV21-1
CDR3 protein: CASSKVTGKESTEAFF